This TCR beta chain comes out of a study of cytomegalovirus exposure and HLA in healthy donors. This CDR3 has 14 residues. With V trimmed by 2 bases and J by 2 bases, 1 base remained unmatched. Germline V gene data show CDR1 as MNHEY and CDR2 as SVGAGI. With regard to this clone: Its specificity is unknown.

Study-wide results and limits: Association with HLA alleles at 0.05 false discovery rate was found for some 18,000 TCR beta sequences in a later analysis.

This PCR relied on a set of 60 Vbeta primers and 13 Jbeta primers. Sequenced by immunoSEQ multiplex PCR; TCRdb stores in-frame clones only, minus some. Found here are around 160,000 clones, around 79% of them singletons; the top ten hold approximately 2.9%. This sequence was found in a middle-aged man in good health and CMV-seropositive. Sequencing was carried out using PBMCs. The chain is built from TRBV6-5 and TRBJ1-1; 8 nucleotides line up with TRBD1. The CDR3 sequence: CASSYGTGNTEAFF. The CDR3 nucleotides read TGTGCCAGCAGTTACGGGACAGGTAACACTGAAGCTTTCTTT.